A selection of T cell receptor beta chains follows, all from one sample in a study of cytomegalovirus exposure and HLA in healthy donors. The data were produced by immunoSEQ multiplex PCR, yet TCRdb's version contains in-frame clones alone and is incomplete. Of some 200,000 clones in the sample, 82% were seen once. The sequencing sample was made of PBMCs. These receptors were obtained from a woman in her 40s in good health and CMV-seronegative. Each CDR3 is given with its conserved first and last residue. D genes are given only for firm matches. Clone sizes are given selectively: once, few, many, or a class where the clone is expanded.

V gene	clone size	J gene	D gene	CDR3 DNA	CDR3 protein
TRBV7-8	-	TRBJ1-6	-	TGTGCCAGCAGCCCCGGGGGGGGACCCCTCCACTTT	CASSPGGGPLHF
TRBV5-1	once	TRBJ2-2	TRBD2	TGCGCCAGCAGCTTGAAGGGACTACTGAACACCGGGGAGCTGTTTTTT	CASSLKGLLNTGELFF
TRBV2	once	TRBJ1-2	-	TGTGCCAGCAGTGAACTCGGCCAGGCCTTGTATGGCTACACCTTC	CASSELGQALYGYTF
TRBV5-4	-	TRBJ2-1	TRBD1	TGTGCCAGCAGCTTCGACAGGGTCCATGAGCAGTTCTTC	CASSFDRVHEQFF
TRBV7-9	-	TRBJ1-2	TRBD1	TGTGCCAGCAGCGAACCGGGACAGTTAACAGGGGGCTACACCTTC	CASSEPGQLTGGYTF
TRBV5-5	-	TRBJ1-3	TRBD1	TGTGCCAGCAGCTTGGCCCTCGGACAGGGCCCAAACACCATATATTTT	CASSLALGQGPNTIYF
TRBV2	few	TRBJ1-4	-	TGTGCCAGCAGTTACAGTGCAACTAATGAAAAACTGTTTTTT	CASSYSATNEKLFF
TRBV28	-	TRBJ1-1	TRBD1	TGTGCCAGCAACAAGCGACAGGGTAGGAACACTGAAGCTTTCTTT	CASNKRQGRNTEAFF
TRBV4-1	-	TRBJ1-2	-	TGCGCCAGCAGCCAAGAGATGAGCGCAGCCTATGGCTACACCTTC	CASSQEMSAAYGYTF
TRBV4-3	-	TRBJ2-3	-	TGCGCCAGCAGCCAAGATCTCCTAGCACGCGGCACAGATACGCAGTATTTT	CASSQDLLARGTDTQYF
TRBV11-2	-	TRBJ1-1	-	TGTGCCAGCAGCTTAGACTTTAGGGAGGCTTTCTTT	CASSLDFREAFF
TRBV7-9	-	TRBJ1-6	TRBD1	TGTGCCAGCAGCTCCGACAGGGATCTTAATTCACCCCTCCACTTT	CASSSDRDLNSPLHF
TRBV2	-	TRBJ1-4	-	TGTGCCAGCAGTGACTCAGGGGCAACTAATGAAAAACTGTTTTTT	CASSDSGATNEKLFF
TRBV30	-	TRBJ1-4	-	TGTGCCTGGAGTGTAGGGTCCTTCCAGGGTGAAAAACTGTTTTTT	CAWSVGSFQGEKLFF
TRBV19	-	TRBJ2-1	-	TGTGCCAGTAGTGACGCGGCACTGAGGGATGAGCAGTTCTTC	CASSDAALRDEQFF
TRBV7-2	-	TRBJ1-4	-	TGTGCCAGCACCGCGGAACCAACTAATGAAAAACTGTTTTTT	CASTAEPTNEKLFF
TRBV4-3	-	TRBJ2-2	-	TGCGCCAGCAGCCAAGAGCGGACAGACACCGGGGAGCTGTTTTTT	CASSQERTDTGELFF
TRBV6-1	few	TRBJ2-6	TRBD1	TGTGCCAGGGGGACAGGGACCTCTGGGGCCAACGTCCTGACTTTC	CARGTGTSGANVLTF
TRBV7-8	-	TRBJ1-5	-	TGTGCCAGCAGCTTAGCGCAACCGTCTACCTCCCAGCCCCAGCATTTT	CASSLAQPSTSQPQHF
TRBV7-8	-	TRBJ1-3	TRBD1	TGTGCCAGCAGCCCTAGACAGGACAGGGTCTCCGGGGGAAACACCATATATTTT	CASSPRQDRVSGGNTIYF
TRBV2	-	TRBJ2-7	-	TGTGCCAGCATGGAGGGTTTCTACGAGCAGTACTTC	CASMEGFYEQYF
TRBV5-4	-	TRBJ2-3	-	TGTGCCAGCAGCAGAGGAGGGGTAATCACAGATACGCAGTATTTT	CASSRGGVITDTQYF
TRBV5-1	few	TRBJ2-1	TRBD2	TGCGCCAGCAGCTCATCCTTCGGACTAGCGGGGGGAGGGCAGTTCTTC	CASSSSFGLAGGGQFF
TRBV13	-	TRBJ2-2	-	TGTGCCAGCAGCTTAGCCAGGGTGCCCACCGGGGAGCTGTTTTTT	CASSLARVPTGELFF
TRBV7-9	-	TRBJ2-3	-	TGTGCCAGTAGGAGGGTCCAAGGAGATACGCAGTATTTT	CASRRVQGDTQYF
TRBV18	-	TRBJ2-3	TRBD1	TGTGCCAGCTCACCAGGGTCGACAGGGGGCGAGGATAGCTTGCCAGATACGCAGTATTTT	CASSPGSTGGEDSLPDTQYF
TRBV15	-	TRBJ2-7	-	TGTGCCACCAGCAGAGATCTGGCAGGAATGTACGAGCAGTACTTC	CATSRDLAGMYEQYF
TRBV7-2	-	TRBJ1-2	TRBD1	TGTGCCAGCAGCATAGACAGGGGAAGAAACTATGGCTACACCTTC	CASSIDRGRNYGYTF
TRBV5-1	-	TRBJ2-2	TRBD1	TGCGCCAGCAGCTACTTCCAGGGACAGGGTTTCACCGGGGAGCTGTTTTTT	CASSYFQGQGFTGELFF
TRBV5-1	-	TRBJ1-2	TRBD1	TGCGCCAGCAGCGCGGAGGGACAGGGGGAAATGGCTCCCACCTTC	CASSAEGQGEMAPTF
TRBV6-1	few	TRBJ1-1	TRBD1	TGTGCCAGCAGTGAAGGGACAGGGGTCCGGAACACTGAAGCTTTCTTT	CASSEGTGVRNTEAFF
TRBV5-1	few	TRBJ2-3	-	TGCGCCAGCAGCGACCGAGGAGATACGCAGTATTTT	CASSDRGDTQYF
TRBV28	-	TRBJ2-3	-	TGTGCCAGCAGCTCTAGCTCGGTGATCACAGATACGCAGTATTTT	CASSSSSVITDTQYF
TRBV30	-	TRBJ1-3	TRBD1	TGTGCCTGGAAAGACAGGGGTTACACCATATATTTT	CAWKDRGYTIYF
TRBV9	-	TRBJ2-1	TRBD2	TGTGCCAGCAGCCAAGGGGTAGCGGGATACAATGAGCAGTTCTTC	CASSQGVAGYNEQFF
TRBV7-2	-	TRBJ2-7	TRBD1	TGTGCCAGTGGACAGGGGGGGACCTACGAGCAGTACTTC	CASGQGGTYEQYF
TRBV5-1	-	TRBJ1-1	-	TGCGCCAGCAGCTCGCGGGAGTCGGAAGCTTTCTTT	CASSSRESEAFF
TRBV18	once	TRBJ1-1	-	TGTGCCAGCTCCTCGGGAAGGACTTCGAACACTGAAGCTTTCTTT	CASSSGRTSNTEAFF
TRBV5-4	-	TRBJ2-2	-	TGTGCCAGCAGCTTCGACCTACAGGGTACGAACACCGGGGAGCTGTTTTTT	CASSFDLQGTNTGELFF
TRBV19	-	TRBJ1-2	-	TGTGCCAGTAGTATAAACACAGGAAACTATGGCTACACCTTC	CASSINTGNYGYTF
TRBV4-3	-	TRBJ2-3	TRBD2	TGCGCCAGCAGCCTCTTAGGGACTAGCGGGGTTGCAGATACGCAGTATTTT	CASSLLGTSGVADTQYF
TRBV6-5	few	TRBJ2-4	-	TGTGCCAGCCGACGGGACACTATTCAGTACTTC	CASRRDTIQYF
TRBV5-4	-	TRBJ2-6	-	TGTGCCAGCAGCCTAGACAGCATCTCTGGGGCCAACGTCCTGACTTTC	CASSLDSISGANVLTF
TRBV5-1	-	TRBJ2-2	-	TGCGCCAGCAGCTTCTTAGCGGTAACCAACACCGGGGAGCTGTTTTTT	CASSFLAVTNTGELFF
TRBV7-8	-	TRBJ1-1	-	TGTGCCAGCAGCCCCATGGGCAGACGAAACACTGAAGCTTTCTTT	CASSPMGRRNTEAFF
TRBV7-9	-	TRBJ2-7	TRBD1	TGTGCCAGCAGCCCAAACAAGCCGGACAGGGGCCCTTACGAGCAGTACTTC	CASSPNKPDRGPYEQYF
TRBV5-1	-	TRBJ1-1	TRBD1	TGCGCCAGCAGCTTGGGGCAGGGGGGCACTGAAGCTTTCTTT	CASSLGQGGTEAFF
TRBV5-6	-	TRBJ1-4	-	TGTGCCAGCACCCGGGATGCAACTAATGAAAAACTGTTTTTT	CASTRDATNEKLFF
TRBV4-2	-	TRBJ1-5	-	TGTGCCAGCAGCCCGGTAATAAGCAATCAGCCCCAGCATTTT	CASSPVISNQPQHF
TRBV7-9	-	TRBJ1-2	-	TGTGCCAGCAGCCACCGGGGGGGTACTTGGTTGGGCGGCTACACCTTC	CASSHRGGTWLGGYTF
TRBV19	-	TRBJ1-5	TRBD1	TGTGCCAGTAGGGGACAGGGGTATCAGCCCCAGCATTTT	CASRGQGYQPQHF
TRBV7-3	few	TRBJ2-7	-	TGTGCCAGCAGCCCCACCCCGGGAGCCTACGAGCAGTACTTC	CASSPTPGAYEQYF
TRBV5-6	-	TRBJ1-5	TRBD1	TGTGCCAGCAGCTTCGGGTCAGGGGGCGGTCAGCCCCAGCATTTT	CASSFGSGGGQPQHF
TRBV2	-	TRBJ1-2	-	TGTGCCAGCAATGGCAATACCGCTTACTATGGCTACACCTTC	CASNGNTAYYGYTF
TRBV5-1	-	TRBJ2-4	-	TGCGCCAGCAGCTTCGCCACCAGCCTACAGGGAAACATTCAGTACTTC	CASSFATSLQGNIQYF
TRBV5-6	-	TRBJ2-5	-	TGTGCCAGCAGCTTGGGATCCAGGATCCAAGAGACCCAGTACTTC	CASSLGSRIQETQYF
TRBV11-3	-	TRBJ2-1	-	TGTGCCAGCAGCTTAGGAAGGGGAAACAATGAGCAGTTCTTC	CASSLGRGNNEQFF
TRBV5-4	-	TRBJ2-7	-	TGTGCCAGCAGCGTGAACACAGAGTACTACGAGCAGTACTTC	CASSVNTEYYEQYF
TRBV2	once	TRBJ2-7	TRBD1	TGTGCCAGCAGGACGTCCGGGACAGGGACCTACGAGCAGTACTTC	CASRTSGTGTYEQYF
TRBV6-4	-	TRBJ2-1	-	TGTGCCAGCAGTGACGAGTTAAACAATGAGCAGTTCTTC	CASSDELNNEQFF